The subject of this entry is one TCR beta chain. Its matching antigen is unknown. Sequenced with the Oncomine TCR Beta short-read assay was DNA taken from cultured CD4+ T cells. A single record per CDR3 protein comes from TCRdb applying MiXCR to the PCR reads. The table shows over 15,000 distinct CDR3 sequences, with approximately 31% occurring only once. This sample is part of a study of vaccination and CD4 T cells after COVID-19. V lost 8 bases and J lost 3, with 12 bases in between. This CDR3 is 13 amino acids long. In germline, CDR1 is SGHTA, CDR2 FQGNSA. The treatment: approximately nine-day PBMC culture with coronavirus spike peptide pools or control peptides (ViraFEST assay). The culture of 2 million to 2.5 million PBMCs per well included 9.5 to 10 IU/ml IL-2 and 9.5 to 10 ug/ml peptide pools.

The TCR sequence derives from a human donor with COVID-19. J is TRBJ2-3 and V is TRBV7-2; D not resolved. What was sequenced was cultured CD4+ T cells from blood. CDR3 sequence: CASANPPTDTQYF. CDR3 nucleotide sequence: TGTGCCAGCGCCAACCCTCCGACAGATACGCAGTATTTT.